A single sample is the source of the 26 T cell receptor beta chains below, sequenced in a study of cytomegalovirus exposure and HLA in healthy donors. Primers for the PCR totalled 60 Vbeta and 13 Jbeta. The repertoire was sequenced with immunoSEQ multiplex PCR; TCRdb's copy has only in-frame clones and lacks some. Among 200,000 or so clones, approximately 80% were seen once, and the ten largest hold around 2%. Sequences were obtained from PBMCs. The receptors come from a woman younger than 30 in good health and CMV-seropositive.

The chain carries TRBV6-6 and TRBJ1-2; 7 bases align to TRBD1. The V gene end was trimmed by 6 bases and the J gene end by 8 bases; junction bases not matched to a gene: 9. Germline lookup yields CDR1 MNHNY and CDR2 SVGAGI (reference sequence). The CDR3 runs 13 residues. In DNA form, the CDR3 reads TGTGCCAGCAGGCCCGGGACAGAGAGAGGCTACACCTTC. Translating gives CASRPGTERGYTF.

The chain combines TRBV4-2 with TRBJ1-6; 7 nucleotides match TRBD1. Losses at the gene ends were 4 bases for V and 7 bases for J; bases not matched to a gene: 4. Per germline, CDR1 LGHNA and CDR2 YNFKEQ. This CDR3 is 14 amino acids long. DNA of the CDR3: TGTGCCAGCAGCCCGGGGACAGACAATTCACCCCTCCACTTT. Encoded protein: CASSPGTDNSPLHF.

This clone has just one count. The gene calls are TRBV5-4 and TRBJ2-3, with 9 bases aligning to TRBD1. CDR1 SGHNT and CDR2 YYREEE come from the germline V gene (reference sequence). V shed 4 bases, J shed 2 bases, and the junction held 5 bases outside the gene matches. This CDR3 comprises 15 residues. This CDR3 is CASSPGQGITDTQYF. The DNA of the CDR3 is TGTGCCAGCAGCCCCGGACAGGGGATCACAGATACGCAGTATTTT.

This clone was seen only once. This chain links TRBV18 with TRBJ2-5; D uncertain. CDR3 length: 13 amino acids. Germline V CDR1 and CDR2: KGHSH, LQKENI. The ends were cut back, 6 bases at V and 0 bases at J, with 8 bases in the middle. The CDR3 reads CASSSEYQETQYF. As DNA, the CDR3 is TGTGCCAGCTCGTCCGAGTACCAAGAGACCCAGTACTTC.

V is TRBV10-3 and J is TRBJ1-4, with 7 bases identical to TRBD1. The germline gives CDR1 ENHRY, CDR2 SYGVKD. Germline trimming cut 4 bases from V and 1 base from J; bases unmatched to any gene: 6. This CDR3 contains 16 residues. CDR3 DNA sequence: TGTGCCATCAGTGGGACAGGATTGAGAACTAATGAAAAACTGTTTTTT. Translated: CAISGTGLRTNEKLFF.

In this sample, this clone turned up once. The chain uses TRBV5-1 and TRBJ2-7, with a tentative D call TRBD2 (5 bases). Trimming removed 0 bases from V and 4 bases from J, with 11 bases in between. Germline CDR1 SGHRS, CDR2 YFSETQ. The CDR3 is 14 residues long. CDR3 sequence reads: CASSLEPSSYEQYF. In DNA form, the CDR3 reads TGCGCCAGCAGCTTGGAGCCTAGCTCTTACGAGCAGTACTTC.

The CDR3 loop is CASSLGQDWQPQHF. For the CDR3, the DNA is TGTGCCAGCAGCTTGGGGCAGGATTGGCAGCCCCAGCATTTT. The rearrangement links TRBV5-5 to TRBJ1-5; D gene unclear. Germline values: CDR1 SGHKS, CDR2 YYEKEE (reference sequence). The CDR3 sequence is 14 residues long. Trimming left V 0 bases short and J 7 bases short, with 11 bases between. Full variable domain (remainder filled in from reference TRBV5-5 and TRBJ1-5): DAGVTQSPTHLIKTRGQQVTLRCSPISGHKSVSWYQQVLGQGPQFIFQYYEKEERGRGNFPDRFSARQFPNYSSELNVNALLLGDSALYLCASSLGQDWQPQHFGDGTRLSIL.

Points on this clone: Compared with germline, one end of the junction differs, possibly owing to a read error. This chain uses TRBV9 with TRBJ1-2, with a tentative D call TRBD1 (6 bases). Germline lookup yields CDR1 SGDLS and CDR2 YYNGEE. This CDR3 region has 14 residues. The CDR3 sequence: CASSGPQGAVGHTF. The CDR3, as DNA: TGTGCCAGCAGCGGACCACAGGGTGCTGTTGGCCACACCTTC.

The V call is TRBV27, the J call TRBJ1-2; D is possibly TRBD1 (5 bases). This CDR3 has 14 residues. The germline V gene has CDR1 MNHEY and CDR2 SMNVEV (reference sequence). Trimming left V 3 bases short and J 4 bases short, with 12 bases between. In DNA form, the CDR3 reads TGTGCCAGCAGTTTCCGGGGGGAAGGCTATGGCTACACCTTC. Translated: CASSFRGEGYGYTF.

Ten or more counts support this clone. The CDR3: CASSLRGSGQPQHF. The CDR3, as DNA: TGTGCCAGCAGTTTAAGGGGCTCGGGCCAGCCCCAGCATTTT. The gene calls are TRBV2 and TRBJ1-5; D may be TRBD1 (5 bases). The CDR3 has 14 amino acids. The V gene lost 5 bases and the J gene lost 7 bases, with 15 bases spanning the gap. Germline-derived CDR1 and CDR2 are SNHLY and FYNNEI. Complete variable domain (other parts from reference TRBV2 and TRBJ1-5): EPEVTQTPSHQVTQMGQEVILRCVPISNHLYFYWYRQILGQKVEFLVSFYNNEISEKSEIFDDQFSVERPDGSNFTLKIRSTKLEDSAMYFCASSLRGSGQPQHFGDGTRLSIL.

This clone was picked up a small number of times. The rearrangement joins TRBV10-3 to TRBJ2-6, with TRBD1 as a possible D gene (7 bases). This CDR3 has 19 residues. CDR1 ENHRY and CDR2 SYGVKD come from the germline V gene. V lost 6 bases and J lost 0, with 21 bases in between. CDR3 coding DNA: TGTGCCATCAGAGCCCAGGAAGGGGGCGGGATCTCTGGGGCCAACGTCCTGACTTTC. As protein: CAIRAQEGGGISGANVLTF.

The CDR3 is CATSRDKPPGGTQYF. Written as DNA, the CDR3 is TGTGCCACCAGCAGAGATAAGCCCCCGGGGGGGACCCAGTACTTC. V is TRBV15 and J is TRBJ2-5; 7 bases are shared with TRBD2. Per germline, CDR1 LNHNV and CDR2 YYDKDF (reference sequence). V lost 0 bases to trimming and J lost 7 bases; unmatched junction nucleotides: 8. The CDR3 runs to 15 residues.

The chain recombines TRBV14 with TRBJ1-6; TRBD1 aligns across 7 bases. V gave up 4 bases and J gave up 6 bases; unmatched junction bases: 12. In germline, CDR1 is SGHDN, CDR2 FVKESK. This CDR3 is 17 amino acids long. The CDR3 nucleotides read TGTGCCAGCAGCCCCACGGAGGGAGACAGGGTTAATTCACCCCTCCACTTT. This translates into CASSPTEGDRVNSPLHF.

V is TRBV19 and J is TRBJ1-1, with TRBD1 matching over 9 bases. The V and J ends lost 10 bases and 4 bases, in that order; junction bases with no gene match: 10. This CDR3 contains 14 residues. Germline CDR1 is LNHDA and CDR2 is SQIVND (reference sequence). CDR3 in amino acids: CATRDRVFGTEAFF. CDR3 coding DNA: TGTGCCACCCGGGACAGGGTATTTGGCACTGAAGCTTTCTTT. Combining the CDR3 with reference TRBV19 and TRBJ1-1 gives the whole variable domain DGGITQSPKYLFRKEGQNVTLSCEQNLNHDAMYWYRQDPGQGLRLIYYSQIVNDFQKGDIAEGYSVSREKKESFPLTVTSAQKNPTAFYLCATRDRVFGTEAFFGQGTRLTVV.

The chain carries TRBV9 and TRBJ2-2; the D gene is possibly TRBD2 (6 bases). Trimming pared 3 bases from V and 6 bases from J, leaving 6 bases between. Germline V CDR1 and CDR2: SGDLS, YYNGEE. CDR3 length: 12 residues. DNA of the CDR3: TGTGCCAGCAGCGGACTAGCCGGGGAGCTGTTTTTT. Translating gives CASSGLAGELFF.

This clone was detected only a few times. Different DNA sequences within this sample yield the same CDR3. This sequence joins TRBV6-4 and TRBJ2-3, with 10 bases aligning to TRBD2. CDR3 size: 16 residues. J gave up 2 bases and V 6 bases, and 8 bases lay outside the gene matches. Germline V gene data show CDR1 as MRHNA and CDR2 as SNTAGT. The CDR3 reads CASSDSSGGATDTQYF. DNA for the CDR3: TGTGCCAGCAGCGATTCAAGCGGGGGGGCCACAGATACGCAGTATTTT.

The chain links TRBV6-5 to TRBJ1-1, with D tentatively TRBD1 (6 bases). The germline V gene encodes CDR1 MNHEY and CDR2 SVGAGI. This CDR3 is 13 amino acids long. The ends were cut back, 7 bases at V and 3 bases at J, with 12 bases in the middle. CDR3 nucleotide sequence: TGTGCCAGCAAACAGGGTGGGTACACTGAAGCTTTCTTT. It translates to CASKQGGYTEAFF.

This clone was detected only a few times. This chain uses TRBV11-2 with TRBJ1-1; 11 bases align to TRBD1. J was trimmed by 6 bases and V by 6 bases; bases with no gene match: 3. This CDR3 spans 13 amino acids. The germline gives CDR1 SGHAT, CDR2 FQNNGV. The DNA of the CDR3 is TGTGCCAGCAGAGGACAGGGGGCTTCTGAAGCTTTCTTT. This gives the protein CASRGQGASEAFF. The full variable domain, rest sourced from reference TRBV11-2 and TRBJ1-1, is EAGVAQSPRYKIIEKRQSVAFWCNPISGHATLYWYQQILGQGPKLLIQFQNNGVVDDSQLPKDRFSAERLKGVDSTLKIQPAKLEDSAVYLCASRGQGASEAFFGQGTRLTVV.

The chain carries TRBV15 and TRBJ1-4; the D gene is possibly TRBD1 (6 bases). V was shortened by 5 bases and J by 6 bases, with 13 bases between the two germline ends. Per germline, CDR1 LNHNV and CDR2 YYDKDF (reference sequence). The CDR3 covers 14 residues. This CDR3 is CATSRQGRDEKLFF. The CDR3 DNA sequence: TGTGCCACCAGCCGGCAGGGGCGAGATGAAAAACTGTTTTTT. The variable domain in full, with the rest retrieved from reference TRBV15 and TRBJ1-4, is DAMVIQNPRYQVTQFGKPVTLSCSQTLNHNVMYWYQQKSSQAPKLLFHYYDKDFNNEADTPDNFQSRRPNTSFCFLDIRSPGLGDTAMYLCATSRQGRDEKLFFGSGTQLSVL.

A word on this clone: The junction and the germline gene differ at one end; a read error may be behind it. The identical CDR3 is also encoded by other nucleotide sequences in the sample. This chain links TRBV6-5 with TRBJ1-6; D remains unclear. Germline values: CDR1 MNHEY, CDR2 SVGAGI. The CDR3 totals 13 residues. The CDR3 DNA sequence: TGTGCCAGCAAACGAGAGGGTAATTCGCCCCTCCACTTT. This encodes CASKREGNSPLHF.

The rearrangement joins TRBV19 to TRBJ1-1, with D maybe TRBD1 (5 bases). Per the germline V gene, CDR1 is LNHDA and CDR2 is SQIVND (reference sequence). V gave up 6 bases and J gave up 5 bases, with 13 bases separating them. This CDR3 is built from 13 residues. CDR3 sequence: CASSLSGGTEAFF. As DNA, the CDR3 is TGTGCCAGTAGCCTCAGCGGGGGAACTGAAGCTTTCTTT.

This clone appeared a single time. The rearrangement uses TRBV5-4 and TRBJ2-3; maybe TRBD2 (5 bases). This CDR3 has 16 amino acids. V shed 4 bases and J shed 2 bases, with 17 bases lying between them. Per the germline V gene, CDR1 is SGHNT and CDR2 is YYREEE (reference sequence). The CDR3 protein is CASSTEAHPPTDTQYF. The CDR3 nucleotides read TGTGCCAGCAGCACGGAGGCACATCCCCCCACAGATACGCAGTATTTT.

This clone was counted a single time. Here the CDR3 DNA reads TGTGCCAGCAGCTCTAGGACCGGAGGTGGGGGGGAGACCCAGTACTTC. It yields the protein CASSSRTGGGGETQYF. This chain uses TRBV7-7 with TRBJ2-5; tentatively, D is TRBD2 (6 bases). The germline gives CDR1 SSHAT, CDR2 FNYEAQ (reference sequence). Trimming shortened V by 4 bases and J by 5 bases, and 20 bases separated the two germline ends. The CDR3 spans 16 residues. Filled out from reference TRBV7-7 and TRBJ2-5, the complete variable domain reads GAGVSQSPRYKVTKRGQDVTLRCDPISSHATLYWYQQALGQGPEFLTYFNYEAQPDKSGLPSDRFSAERPEGSISTLTIQRTEQRDSAMYRCASSSRTGGGGETQYFGPGTRLLVL.

This chain links TRBV27 with TRBJ2-7; TRBD1 is a possible D gene (5 bases). Trimming took 2 bases from V and 4 from J, leaving 18 bases between them. Germline assignment: CDR1 MNHEY and CDR2 SMNVEV (reference sequence). The CDR3 consists of 16 residues. DNA of the CDR3: TGTGCCAGCAGTTTAACACTCGGTAGGGGAATTTACGAGCAGTACGTC. It translates to CASSLTLGRGIYEQYV.

The chain employs TRBV6-6 and TRBJ2-7; 11 bases match TRBD2. Per germline, CDR1 MNHNY and CDR2 SVGAGI (reference sequence). J lost 2 bases, V lost 5 bases, and 2 bases had no gene match. CDR3 size: 14 residues. The CDR3: CASSHSGGAYEQYV. CDR3 in DNA: TGTGCCAGCAGTCATAGCGGGGGGGCCTACGAGCAGTACGTC.

The chain is built from TRBV4-3 and TRBJ2-2; D not resolved. From germline, CDR1 is LGHNA and CDR2 YSLEER. V lost 0 bases, J lost 4 bases, and 15 bases lay in between. This CDR3 is built from 17 residues. The CDR3: CASSQDPPGAATGELFF. Written as DNA, the CDR3 is TGCGCCAGCAGCCAAGACCCCCCTGGAGCTGCCACCGGGGAGCTGTTTTTT.